The next 5 T cell receptor beta chains were all read from a single sample in a study of cytomegalovirus exposure and HLA in healthy donors (dated by TCRdb to the late 2010s). Receptor amplification or capture employed the immunoSEQ multiplex PCR assay. Here the immuneACCESS table is served through TCRdb, limited to in-frame sequences with V and J called. Missing clones are a known gap in these copies; in checked studies unresolved V genes cover under half, and the rest lacks a known reason. In all, the sample holds 220,000 or so clones, and approximately 80% of those were seen once. Clones ranked in the top ten supply around an eighth of the sample. The sample taken for sequencing was PBMCs. The receptors here all came from a woman between 25 and 40 years old in good health and CMV-seropositive.

The chain carries TRBV15 and TRBJ2-7, with a weak D call TRBD2 (5 bases). With 0 bases removed from V and 2 bases from J, the gap between germline ends came to 17 bases. CDR3 length equals 17 residues. The germline gives CDR1 LNHNV, CDR2 YYDKDF (reference sequence). In nucleotides, the CDR3 is TGTGCCACCAGCAGAGACTCCGGGCCTAGCATGGCCTACGAGCAGTACTTC. It specifies CATSRDSGPSMAYEQYF.

The chain has TRBV14 and TRBJ1-5; D remains ambiguous. The CDR3 consists of 13 residues. V gave up 6 bases and J gave up 4 bases, with 10 bases separating them. Germline V gene data show CDR1 as SGHDN and CDR2 as FVKESK. The CDR3 coding sequence is TGTGCCAGCAGTCAGGAAGGGAATCAGCCCCAGCATTTT. Its protein is CASSQEGNQPQHF.

The chain couples TRBV4-3 to TRBJ2-3; D not certain. The germline V gene has CDR1 LGHNA and CDR2 YSLEER. The CDR3 sequence is 13 residues long. Trimming took 1 base from V and 3 from J, leaving 5 bases between them. The CDR3 loop reads CASSQVSTDTQYF. In nucleotides, the CDR3 is TGCGCCAGCAGCCAAGTATCAACAGATACGCAGTATTTT.

The sample holds a few counts of this clone. The rearrangement links TRBV4-1 to TRBJ1-5; D is ambiguous. Trimming pared 3 bases from V and 6 bases from J, leaving 12 bases between. Germline V gene lookup returns CDR1 MGHRA and CDR2 YSYEKL. The CDR3 contains 14 residues. CDR3 nucleotide sequence: TGCGCCAGCAGCCACCCAGCCATTCGTCAGCCCCAGCATTTT. This gives the protein CASSHPAIRQPQHF.

This clone was found a few times. This chain joins TRBV5-1 and TRBJ1-2; D is possibly TRBD1 (6 bases). The CDR3 loop spans 12 amino acids. The V and J ends lost 5 bases and 8 bases respectively, with 13 bases between them. Per the germline V gene, CDR1 is SGHRS and CDR2 is YFSETQ. The CDR3 region has the DNA TGCGCCAGCAGTCCTACAGGGTACGGCTACACCTTC. Amino acids: CASSPTGYGYTF. The full variable domain, completed using reference TRBV5-1 and TRBJ1-2, is KAGVTQTPRYLIKTRGQQVTLSCSPISGHRSVSWYQQTPGQGLQFLFEYFSETQRNKGNFPGRFSGRQFSNSRSEMNVSTLELGDSALYLCASSPTGYGYTFGSGTRLTVV.